These 23 T cell receptor beta chains were all obtained from the same sample, sequenced in a study of cytomegalovirus exposure and HLA in healthy donors. The PCR had 60 Vbeta and 13 Jbeta primers. TCRdb keeps only in-frame clones here, not all; method: immunoSEQ multiplex PCR. The sample lists about 190,000 clones, roughly 13% occurring once. The sequencing input was PBMCs. Receptors were obtained from a man aged 45-60 years in good health and CMV-seropositive.

The sample holds a few counts of this clone. This sequence joins TRBV28 and TRBJ1-5, with no clear D. The CDR3 is 14 residues long. With 8 bases removed from V and 2 bases from J, the gap between germline ends came to 13 bases. Germline V gene data show CDR1 as MDHEN and CDR2 as SYDVKM. The DNA for the CDR3 is TGTGCCAGCTTACGGGTCGGGGGCAATCAGCCCCAGCATTTT. Residues: CASLRVGGNQPQHF.

The V gene is TRBV6-6, the J gene TRBJ2-3, with D possibly TRBD2 on 5 matching bases. CDR1 MNHNY and CDR2 SVGAGI come from the germline V gene (reference sequence). This CDR3 is built from 16 residues. The V end was cut by 2 bases, the J end by 0 bases, with 12 bases between. The CDR3, as DNA: TGTGCCAGCAGTTACCCAGCGGTGTCTAGCACAGATACGCAGTATTTT. It specifies CASSYPAVSSTDTQYF.

This clone was detected a few times. Other nucleotide sequences from this sample produce the same CDR3. The rearrangement uses TRBV5-1 and TRBJ2-3, with TRBD2 identical over 12 bases. The CDR3 runs 15 residues. V was pared by 2 bases and J by 4 bases, with 2 bases of the junction left unmatched. CDR1 is SGHRS, CDR2 YFSETQ, per germline. Written as DNA, the CDR3 is TGCGCCAGCAGCTTAGCTAGCGGGGGGGCAGATACGCAGTATTTT. Its protein is CASSLASGGADTQYF.

This clone has a handful of counts. The V gene is TRBV19, the J gene TRBJ1-2; TRBD1 matches at 12 bases. Germline CDR1 is LNHDA and CDR2 is SQIVND (reference sequence). V dropped 8 bases and J dropped 4; count of bases not matched to a gene: 14. The CDR3 loop spans 17 amino acids. CDR3 in DNA: TGTGCCAGTGGGGCACCAGGGGGACAGGGGGCGGGCTATGGCTACACCTTC. Protein: CASGAPGGQGAGYGYTF.

In its sample, this clone was seen a few times. This chain joins TRBV5-4 and TRBJ2-5, with 10 bases aligning to TRBD2. J lost 5 bases, V lost 0 bases, and 10 bases had no gene match. Per the germline V gene, CDR1 is SGHNT and CDR2 is YYREEE (reference sequence). The CDR3 contains 17 residues. This CDR3 is CASSLDLAGAPGETQYF. CDR3 nucleotide sequence: TGTGCCAGCAGCTTGGACCTAGCGGGGGCTCCGGGGGAGACCCAGTACTTC.

This clone appeared a few times. V gene TRBV28 combines with J gene TRBJ1-2; possibly TRBD1 for D (5 bases). Germline V gene sequence: CDR1 MDHEN, CDR2 SYDVKM. The CDR3 sequence is 15 residues long. V lost 6 bases to trimming and J lost 2 bases, with 16 bases between them. CDR3 in DNA: TGTGCCAGCAGCCTACTGGGGGGGGGAAACTATGGCTACACCTTC. Protein sequence: CASSLLGGGNYGYTF.

In its sample, this clone was seen a few times. The genes are TRBV30 and TRBJ2-1; 12 positions agree with TRBD2. The CDR3 is 14 amino acids. Germline V gene data show CDR1 as GTSNPN and CDR2 as SVGIG (reference sequence). After removal of 3 bases from V and 4 bases from J, the junction contained 1 base not matched to a gene. CDR3 nucleotides: TGTGCCTGGAGACTAGCGGGGGGTTACAATGAGCAGTTCTTC. This sequence encodes CAWRLAGGYNEQFF.

In its sample, this clone was seen a few times. This chain joins TRBV5-1 and TRBJ1-5; D is unclear. V lost 0 bases, J lost 6 bases, and 16 bases lay in between. The CDR3 runs to 16 residues. Germline V gene sequence: CDR1 SGHRS, CDR2 YFSETQ. CDR3 bases: TGCGCCAGCAGCTTGGTGCCTGGGAGCGAGGGTCAGCCCCAGCATTTT. Protein sequence: CASSLVPGSEGQPQHF.

The V and J genes are TRBV9 and TRBJ1-2; D perhaps matches TRBD1 (5 bases). Germline lookup yields CDR1 SGDLS and CDR2 YYNGEE. V lost 3 bases and J 4 bases, leaving 16 bases between the germline ends. The CDR3 length is 15 residues. The CDR3 is CASSGQGRGSYGYTF. DNA of the CDR3: TGTGCCAGCAGCGGTCAGGGTAGGGGAAGCTATGGCTACACCTTC.

This clone showed up just a few times. V is TRBV18 and J is TRBJ1-5; D not resolved. Germline V gives CDR1 KGHSH, CDR2 LQKENI. Trimming stripped 6 bases from V and 4 bases from J, with 13 bases between. The CDR3 is 14 residues long. This CDR3 reads CASSQTPRNQPQHF. CDR3 in DNA: TGTGCCAGCTCCCAAACACCAAGAAATCAGCCCCAGCATTTT.

This chain's CDR3 is CASSFDTYGYTF. DNA of the CDR3: TGTGCCAGCAGCTTCGACACCTATGGCTACACCTTC. This chain joins TRBV7-2 and TRBJ1-2; D gene unclear. The CDR3 runs to 12 residues. Trimming cost V 3 bases and J 4 bases, with 6 bases left between them. Germline V gives CDR1 SGHTA, CDR2 FQGNSA.

This clone was counted a few times. The chain links TRBV7-2 to TRBJ2-1; weak D call: TRBD1 (6 bases). The CDR3 runs 15 residues. In germline, CDR1 is SGHTA, CDR2 FQGNSA. V lost 2 bases and J 8 bases, leaving 16 bases between the germline ends. The CDR3 reads CASSLTGTNIYEQFF. CDR3 DNA: TGTGCCAGCAGCTTAACAGGGACGAATATATATGAGCAGTTCTTC.

The chain combines TRBV7-3 with TRBJ1-1, with 7 bases identical to TRBD1. With 5 bases clipped from V and 7 bases from J, the junction kept 1 base outside the gene matches. The germline CDR1 and CDR2 sequences are SGHTA and FQGTGA. This CDR3 region has 11 residues. CDR3 amino acids: CASSQGGEAFF. CDR3 in DNA: TGTGCCAGCAGCCAGGGGGGTGAAGCTTTCTTT.

This clone was observed a few times. The V call is TRBV6-5, the J call TRBJ2-5; 7 bases map to TRBD2. The V and J ends lost 6 bases and 5 bases, in that order; junction bases with no gene match: 9. There are 14 residues in the CDR3. Germline V gene data show CDR1 as MNHEY and CDR2 as SVGAGI. The CDR3: CASRLGGGVETQYF. The CDR3 DNA reads TGTGCCAGCAGGCTGGGCGGGGGTGTGGAGACCCAGTACTTC.

The J gene is TRBJ1-1, the V gene TRBV7-3; possible D gene TRBD1, 5 bases. Per germline, CDR1 SGHTA and CDR2 FQGTGA. The CDR3 runs 14 residues. The V end was cut by 6 bases, the J end by 1 base, with 12 bases between. The CDR3: CASSPTGPNTEAFF. DNA for the CDR3: TGTGCCAGCAGTCCCACAGGTCCGAACACTGAAGCTTTCTTT.

This clone appeared a few times. The rearrangement links TRBV9 to TRBJ2-5, with 9 nucleotides matching TRBD2. This CDR3 is built from 14 residues. Germline CDR1 is SGDLS and CDR2 is YYNGEE. Unmatched junction bases numbered 8, after V lost 7 bases and J lost 4 bases. The CDR3 bases are TGTGCCAGCTCTCCAGCGGGGGGAGGAGAGACCCAGTACTTC. Translated, it gives CASSPAGGGETQYF. The entire variable domain, with the rest obtained from reference TRBV9 and TRBJ2-5, is as follows: DSGVTQTPKHLITATGQRVTLRCSPRSGDLSVYWYQQSLDQGLQFLIQYYNGEERAKGNILERFSAQQFPDLHSELNLSSLELGDSALYFCASSPAGGGETQYFGPGTRLLVL.

The chain is built from TRBV6-5 and TRBJ2-3; D might be TRBD2 (7 bases). The germline V gene has CDR1 MNHEY and CDR2 SVGAGI. The CDR3 has 16 residues. V lost 4 bases, J lost 4 bases, and 18 bases lay in between. CDR3 sequence: CASSSVGGARSDTQYF. In DNA, the CDR3 is TGTGCCAGCAGTTCGGTAGGGGGGGCCAGATCAGATACGCAGTATTTT.

This clone was seen more than once but under ten times. The rearrangement joins TRBV7-2 to TRBJ1-2; TRBD1 matches at 11 bases. Losses at the gene ends were 7 bases for V and 4 bases for J; bases not matched to a gene: 8. Germline assignment: CDR1 SGHTA and CDR2 FQGNSA. The CDR3 loop spans 15 amino acids. The CDR3 here is CASIHPGQGGYGYTF. CDR3 coding DNA: TGTGCCAGCATCCACCCGGGACAGGGGGGCTATGGCTACACCTTC.

The genes are TRBV5-6 and TRBJ2-5, with TRBD1 as a possible D gene (5 bases). The J call may be mistaken, given a closer DNA end match to TRBJ2-7. The CDR3 runs 14 residues. Germline loops: CDR1 SGHDT, CDR2 YYEEEE. The CDR3 sequence is CASSLQGSPYEQYF. The DNA of the CDR3 is TGTGCCAGCAGCTTGCAGGGATCTCCCTACGAGCAGTACTTC.

This clone occurred a few times. The gene calls are TRBV2 and TRBJ1-3; weak D call: TRBD1 (6 bases). V dropped 8 bases and J dropped 1 base, with 9 bases sitting between them. The CDR3 is 13 amino acids. The germline CDR1 and CDR2 sequences are SNHLY and FYNNEI. CDR3 in amino acids: CASGDRSGNTIYF. The CDR3, as DNA: TGTGCCAGCGGCGACAGGTCTGGAAACACCATATATTTT.

This clone was seen only a few times. The chain carries TRBV5-1 and TRBJ1-1; maybe TRBD1 (6 bases). Trimming took off 2 bases at V and 0 bases at J, with 11 bases between the two ends. This CDR3 is built from 15 residues. The germline gives CDR1 SGHRS, CDR2 YFSETQ. The CDR3, as DNA: TGCGCCAGCAGCTTTGGACAGACCATGAACACTGAAGCTTTCTTT. It specifies CASSFGQTMNTEAFF.

V gene TRBV30 combines with J gene TRBJ1-5; 7 bases agree with TRBD1. The CDR3 consists of 13 residues. Trimming at V came to 6 bases and at J to 2 bases, leaving 4 bases not matched to a gene. Germline CDR1 reads GTSNPN; CDR2 reads SVGIG (reference sequence). This CDR3 reads CACHGQGNQPQHF. In nucleotides, the CDR3 is TGTGCCTGCCATGGACAGGGCAATCAGCCCCAGCATTTT.

The V and J genes are TRBV30 and TRBJ2-5; 9 bases map to TRBD2. CDR1 is GTSNPN, CDR2 SVGIG, per germline (reference sequence). The CDR3 is 14 residues long. J was trimmed by 3 bases and V by 4 bases; bases with no gene match: 6. The CDR3 is CAWTMTSGKETQYF. The CDR3 DNA is TGTGCCTGGACCATGACTAGCGGTAAAGAGACCCAGTACTTC.